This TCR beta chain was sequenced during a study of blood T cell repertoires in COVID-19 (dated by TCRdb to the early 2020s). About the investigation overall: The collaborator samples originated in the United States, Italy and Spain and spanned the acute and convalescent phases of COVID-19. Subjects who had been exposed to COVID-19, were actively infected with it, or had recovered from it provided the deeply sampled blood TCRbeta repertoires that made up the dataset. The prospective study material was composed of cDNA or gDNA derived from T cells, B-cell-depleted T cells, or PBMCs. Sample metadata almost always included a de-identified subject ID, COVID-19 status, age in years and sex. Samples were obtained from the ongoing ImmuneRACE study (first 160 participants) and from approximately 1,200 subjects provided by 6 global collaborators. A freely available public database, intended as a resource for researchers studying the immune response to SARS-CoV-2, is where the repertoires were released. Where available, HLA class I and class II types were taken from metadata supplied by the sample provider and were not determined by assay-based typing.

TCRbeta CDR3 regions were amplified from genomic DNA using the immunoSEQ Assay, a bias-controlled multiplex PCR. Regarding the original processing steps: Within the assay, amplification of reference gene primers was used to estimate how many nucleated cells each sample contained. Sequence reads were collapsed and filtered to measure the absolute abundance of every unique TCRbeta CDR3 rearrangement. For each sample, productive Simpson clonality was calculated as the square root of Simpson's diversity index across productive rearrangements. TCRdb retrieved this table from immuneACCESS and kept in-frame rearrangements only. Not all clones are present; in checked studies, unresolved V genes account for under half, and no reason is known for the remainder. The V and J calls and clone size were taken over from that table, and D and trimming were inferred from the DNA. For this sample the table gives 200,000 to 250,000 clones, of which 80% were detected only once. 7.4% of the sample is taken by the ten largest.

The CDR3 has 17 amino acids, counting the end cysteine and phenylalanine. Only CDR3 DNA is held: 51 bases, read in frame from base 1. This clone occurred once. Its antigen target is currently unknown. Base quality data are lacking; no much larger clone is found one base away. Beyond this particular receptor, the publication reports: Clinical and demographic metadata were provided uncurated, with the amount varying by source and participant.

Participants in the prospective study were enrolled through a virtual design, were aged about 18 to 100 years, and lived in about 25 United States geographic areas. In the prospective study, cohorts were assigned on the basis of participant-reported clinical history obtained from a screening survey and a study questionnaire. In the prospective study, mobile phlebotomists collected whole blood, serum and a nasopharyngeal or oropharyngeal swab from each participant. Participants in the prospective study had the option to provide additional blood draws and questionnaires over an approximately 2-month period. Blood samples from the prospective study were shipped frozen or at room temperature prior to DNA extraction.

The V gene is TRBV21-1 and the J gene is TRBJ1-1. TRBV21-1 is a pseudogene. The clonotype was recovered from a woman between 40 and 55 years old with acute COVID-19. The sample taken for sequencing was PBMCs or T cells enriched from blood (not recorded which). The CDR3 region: CASSKTSPRGSNTEAFF. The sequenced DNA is TGTGCCAGCAGCAAAACTAGTCCTCGCGGGAGTAACACTGAAGCTTTCTTT.